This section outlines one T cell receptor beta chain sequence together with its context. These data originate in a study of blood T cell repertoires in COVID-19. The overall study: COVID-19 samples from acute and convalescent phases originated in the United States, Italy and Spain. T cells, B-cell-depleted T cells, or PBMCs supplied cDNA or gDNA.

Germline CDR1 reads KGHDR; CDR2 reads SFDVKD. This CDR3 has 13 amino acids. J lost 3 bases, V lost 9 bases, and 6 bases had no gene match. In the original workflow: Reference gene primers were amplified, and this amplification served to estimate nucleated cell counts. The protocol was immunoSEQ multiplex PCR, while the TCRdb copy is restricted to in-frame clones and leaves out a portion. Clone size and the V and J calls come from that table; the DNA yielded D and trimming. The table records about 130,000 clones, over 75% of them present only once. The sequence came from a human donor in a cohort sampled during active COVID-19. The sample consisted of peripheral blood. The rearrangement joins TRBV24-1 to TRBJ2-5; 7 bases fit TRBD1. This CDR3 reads CATSGTEKETQYF. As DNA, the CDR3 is TGTGCCACCTCCGGGACAGAAAAAGAGACCCAGTACTTC.